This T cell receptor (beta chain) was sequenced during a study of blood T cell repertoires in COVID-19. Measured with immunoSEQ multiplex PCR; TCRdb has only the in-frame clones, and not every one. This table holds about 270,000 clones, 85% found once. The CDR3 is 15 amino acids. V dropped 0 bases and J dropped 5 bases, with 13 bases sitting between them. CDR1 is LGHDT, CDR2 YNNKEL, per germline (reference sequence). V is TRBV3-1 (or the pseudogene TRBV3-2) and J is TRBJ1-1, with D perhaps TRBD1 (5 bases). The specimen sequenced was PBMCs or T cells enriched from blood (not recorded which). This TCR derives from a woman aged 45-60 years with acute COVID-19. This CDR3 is CASSQEWGRGTEAFF. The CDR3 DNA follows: TGTGCCAGCAGCCAAGAATGGGGTCGGGGGACTGAAGCTTTCTTT.